Each of the 18 T cell receptor beta chains below was sequenced from the same sample in a study of T cell clonality in common variable immunodeficiency. TCRdb's copy holds only in-frame clones and misses some; the assay was immunoSEQ multiplex PCR. This sample has tens of thousands of clones, each found more than once. Sequenced material: peripheral blood mononuclear cells. These TCRs come from a person aged 18 to 70 in good health.

This clone was counted many times. The CDR3 is cut off 3 residues early in the read; its end comes from the germline J gene. The chain recombines TRBV19 with TRBJ1-4, with 8 bases lining up with TRBD1. Trimming took 5 bases from V and 8 from J; bases not matched to a gene: 13. The CDR3 runs to 16 residues. Per germline, CDR1 LNHDA and CDR2 SQIVND (reference sequence). CDR3 sequence: CASSPNSDREGEKLFF. Incomplete CDR3 DNA: TGTGCCAGTAGTCCAAACTCGGACAGGGAGGGAGAAAAA.

This clone was recorded at least ten times. Read coverage stops 3 residues before the CDR3 terminus; the germline J gene supplies the remainder. The genes are TRBV30 and TRBJ1-1; D is undetermined. Germline CDR1 reads GTSNPN; CDR2 reads SVGIG (reference sequence). Trimming stripped 2 bases from V and 5 bases from J, with 9 bases between. The CDR3 contains 12 residues. The sequenced CDR3 bases are TGTGCCTGGAGTTGGGCGGGGACTGAA. Amino acids: CAWSWAGTE. The whole CDR3 sequence reads CAWSWAGTEAFF. Using reference TRBV30 and TRBJ1-1 for the parts outside the CDR3, the full variable domain is SQTIHQWPATLVQPVGSPLSLECTVEGTSNPNLYWYRQAAGRGLQLLFYSVGIGQISSEVPQNLSASRPQDRQFILSSKKLLLSDSGFYLCAWSWAGTEAFFGQGTRLTVV.

This clone was picked up many times. The read halts 3 residues ahead of the CDR3 end, with the missing end drawn from the germline J gene. The genes are TRBV20-1 and TRBJ2-5; 16 positions match TRBD2. V gave up 1 base and J gave up 5 bases; unmatched junction bases: 7. The length of the CDR3 is 17 residues. Germline assignment: CDR1 DFQATT and CDR2 SNEGSKA (reference sequence). The CDR3 DNA, read in part, is TGCAGTGCTAGAGCCGGGACTAGCGGGAGGGCCCCGGAGACC. This encodes CSARAGTSGRAPET. The whole CDR3 sequence reads CSARAGTSGRAPETQYF.

This clone was detected ten times or more. With the read ending 3 residues before the CDR3 end, the germline J gene is used to fill in that end. V and J are TRBV18 and TRBJ2-1; the match to TRBD1 covers 9 bases. Per germline, CDR1 KGHSH and CDR2 LQKENI. The CDR3 totals 14 residues. With V trimmed by 6 bases and J by 4 bases, 4 bases remained unmatched. The CDR3 is CASSRDRAYNEQFF. Partial CDR3 DNA: TGTGCCAGCTCTCGGGACAGGGCGTACAATGAG.

This clone was seen a handful of times. Sequencing ends 3 residues short of the CDR3 end; the germline J gene provides the rest. The J gene is TRBJ2-1, the V gene TRBV7-8; no clear D gene. The CDR3 is 15 amino acids. Germline loops: CDR1 SGHVS, CDR2 FQNEAQ. Trimming removed 1 base from V and 2 bases from J, with 9 bases in between. Here the CDR3 reads CASSLDAGTYNEQFF. The sequenced part of the CDR3 DNA is TGTGCCAGCAGCTTAGATGCAGGTACCTACAATGAG.

This clone came up many times. The CDR3 end falls 3 residues outside the read, so it is completed with the germline J gene. J is TRBJ2-7 and V is TRBV29-1, with D tentatively TRBD1 (6 bases). Germline V lookup: CDR1 SQVTM, CDR2 ANQGSEA. The CDR3 totals 14 residues. Trimming pared 5 bases from V and 6 bases from J, leaving 20 bases between. The covered CDR3 bases are TGCAGCGTTCACAACAGGGAAAGACCCTCCGAG. This gives the protein CSVHNRERPSE. The CDR3 reads in full as CSVHNRERPSEQYF.

This clone was observed at least ten times. Read sequence stops 3 residues before the CDR3 end, and the germline J gene provides the missing end. The chain employs TRBV12-5 and TRBJ2-3, with TRBD1 identical over 10 bases. Looked up from germline, CDR1 is LGHNT and CDR2 is FRNRAP. V dropped 4 bases and J dropped 0; count of bases not matched to a gene: 1. The CDR3 is made up of 15 amino acids. CDR3 region: CASGWGQGSTDTQYF. The DNA read from the CDR3 is TGTGCTAGTGGTTGGGGACAGGGGAGCACAGATACG.

Ten or more counts support this clone. The read is 3 residues too short to cover the CDR3 end, so that end is filled in from the germline J gene. V usage is TRBV5-6 and J usage is TRBJ1-1; D ambiguous. The CDR3 sequence is 14 residues long. Trimming left V 5 bases short and J 1 base short, with 12 bases between. CDR1 and CDR2 from the germline V gene are SGHDT and YYEEEE. The CDR3 protein is CASSFGRGNTEAFF. The sequenced part of the CDR3 DNA is TGTGCCAGCAGTTTTGGACGGGGGAACACTGAA.

This clone appeared many times. The CDR3 end falls 3 residues outside the read, so it is completed with the germline J gene. The chain joins TRBV30 to TRBJ1-2; 10 nucleotides match TRBD1. Germline V lookup: CDR1 GTSNPN, CDR2 SVGIG (reference sequence). The V gene end was trimmed by 5 bases and the J gene end by 0 bases; junction bases not matched to a gene: 6. CDR3 length: 15 amino acids. This CDR3 reads CAWAGTGATNYGYTF. The DNA read from the CDR3 is TGTGCCTGGGCCGGGACAGGGGCGACTAACTATGGC.

This clone was recorded many times. The missing CDR3 end, 3 residues past where the read stops, is filled in from the germline J gene. V gene TRBV4-1 combines with J gene TRBJ2-7; no clear D. This CDR3 has 14 residues. The germline V gene has CDR1 MGHRA and CDR2 YSYEKL. V lost 3 bases, J lost 1 base, and 10 bases lay in between. CDR3 sequence reads: CASSHPTRSYEQYF. The DNA read from the CDR3 is TGCGCCAGCAGCCACCCGACACGTTCCTACGAG.

This clone showed up many times. The read is 3 residues too short to cover the CDR3 end, so that end is filled in from the germline J gene. The chain carries TRBV19 and TRBJ1-4; maybe TRBD1 (6 bases). CDR1 and CDR2 (germline): LNHDA, SQIVND (reference sequence). The CDR3 totals 19 residues. Between the trimmed V and J ends, which lost 6 bases and 5 bases, there was a span of 28 bases. CDR3 bases read: TGTGCCAGTAGAGACCGCGATACCGTCGACAGGTCCGAGAATGAAAAA. It specifies CASRDRDTVDRSENEK. The CDR3 in full is CASRDRDTVDRSENEKLFF. Combining the CDR3 with reference TRBV19 and TRBJ1-4 gives the whole variable domain DGGITQSPKYLFRKEGQNVTLSCEQNLNHDAMYWYRQDPGQGLRLIYYSQIVNDFQKGDIAEGYSVSREKKESFPLTVTSAQKNPTAFYLCASRDRDTVDRSENEKLFFGSGTQLSVL.

Many counts were recorded for this clone. Read sequence stops 3 residues before the CDR3 end, and the germline J gene provides the missing end. The chain couples TRBV5-1 to TRBJ2-2, with D perhaps TRBD1 (6 bases). Trimming took off 6 bases at V and 4 bases at J, with 10 bases between the two ends. The germline V gene has CDR1 SGHRS and CDR2 YFSETQ. The CDR3 is 13 residues long. The sequenced part of the CDR3 DNA is TGCGCCAGCACCACAGGGTTCACCGGGGAG. Protein product: CASTTGFTGE. The complete CDR3 sequence is CASTTGFTGELFF. The whole variable domain, remainder taken from reference TRBV5-1 and TRBJ2-2, is KAGVTQTPRYLIKTRGQQVTLSCSPISGHRSVSWYQQTPGQGLQFLFEYFSETQRNKGNFPGRFSGRQFSNSRSEMNVSTLELGDSALYLCASTTGFTGELFFGEGSRLTVL.

This clone has a count of ten or more. The CDR3 is cut off 3 residues early in the read; its end comes from the germline J gene. At the DNA level, this CDR3 is encoded by other sequences in the same sample as well. The chain joins TRBV30 to TRBJ1-5; no clear D. V lost 0 bases to trimming and J lost 0 bases, with 3 bases between them. The CDR3 contains 13 residues. Looked up from germline, CDR1 is GTSNPN and CDR2 is SVGIG (reference sequence). This chain's CDR3 is CAWSVGSNQPQHF. Incomplete CDR3 DNA: TGTGCCTGGAGTGTCGGTAGCAATCAGCCC.

This clone came up many times. The missing CDR3 end, 3 residues past where the read stops, is filled in from the germline J gene. The chain combines TRBV5-1 with TRBJ1-1; possibly TRBD1 for D (5 bases). The CDR3 has 13 residues. V shed 4 bases and J shed 5 bases, with 12 bases lying between them. Germline V gives CDR1 SGHRS, CDR2 YFSETQ. CDR3 amino acids: CASSQRTRTEAFF. The sequenced part of the CDR3 DNA is TGCGCCAGCAGCCAACGGACAAGGACTGAA. Full variable domain (missing parts from reference TRBV5-1 and TRBJ1-1): KAGVTQTPRYLIKTRGQQVTLSCSPISGHRSVSWYQQTPGQGLQFLFEYFSETQRNKGNFPGRFSGRQFSNSRSEMNVSTLELGDSALYLCASSQRTRTEAFFGQGTRLTVV.

There are many counts of this clone. Read coverage stops 3 residues before the CDR3 terminus; the germline J gene supplies the remainder. The rearrangement links TRBV5-6 to TRBJ1-4; D is unresolved. This CDR3 comprises 13 residues. Germline V gene data show CDR1 as SGHDT and CDR2 as YYEEEE. The V end lost 2 bases, the J end lost 7 bases, and 9 bases lay between the germline ends. CDR3 DNA (partial): TGTGCCAGCAGCTTAGGAGGGCTTGAAAAA. Translating it yields CASSLGGLEK. The CDR3 in full is CASSLGGLEKLFF.

In the case of this clone: The read ends 3 residues before the CDR3 terminus; that terminus is restored from the germline J gene. V and J are TRBV2 and TRBJ1-4; TRBD1 agrees at 7 bases. V dropped 8 bases and J dropped 6; count of bases not matched to a gene: 12. The CDR3 spans 15 residues. Germline assignment: CDR1 SNHLY and CDR2 FYNNEI. The CDR3 loop reads CASRWDDRAYEKLFF. Incomplete CDR3 DNA: TGTGCCAGCCGCTGGGACGACAGGGCTTATGAAAAA.

This clone was counted many times. The read halts 3 residues ahead of the CDR3 end, with the missing end drawn from the germline J gene. The chain employs TRBV5-1 and TRBJ2-1, with D possibly being TRBD1 (6 bases). V was pared by 0 bases and J by 1 base, with 8 bases between. Per germline, CDR1 SGHRS and CDR2 YFSETQ. CDR3 length: 15 residues. The CDR3 bases that were read are TGCGCCAGCAGCTTGGTGGGACAATCCTACAATGAG. This gives the protein CASSLVGQSYNE. The entire CDR3 protein reads CASSLVGQSYNEQFF.

This clone appeared many times. The missing CDR3 end, 3 residues past where the read stops, is filled in from the germline J gene. This rearrangement joins TRBV18 to TRBJ2-6; TRBD2 is a possible D gene (5 bases). Trimming shortened V by 0 bases and J by 1 base, and 10 bases separated the two germline ends. The CDR3 consists of 17 residues. CDR1 and CDR2 (germline): KGHSH, LQKENI. The CDR3: CASSPPRATSGANVLTF. The part of the CDR3 DNA that was read is TGTGCCAGCTCACCACCGAGGGCCACTTCTGGGGCCAACGTC.